The 16 T cell receptor beta chains given below trace back to one sample, sequenced in a study of technical replicates of blood from a few donors. Profiled with immunoSEQ multiplex PCR; TCRdb holds only in-frame clones, not every one. The sample lists tens of thousands of clones, approximately 87% seen once, with 4% to 6.5% in the top ten. The sample was PBMCs. All receptors derive from a human donor in good health. Some clones in this sample may be carry-over from other donors' samples.

In its sample, this clone was seen once. The V call is TRBV4-2, the J call TRBJ2-2; a possible D gene is TRBD2 (6 bases). Germline values: CDR1 LGHNA, CDR2 YNFKEQ. The germline V and J ends were trimmed by 1 base and 1 base, with 16 bases remaining between them. The CDR3 is 18 residues long. This chain's CDR3 is CASSQGEGGGRNTGELFF. CDR3 sequence (DNA): TGTGCCAGCAGCCAAGGAGAGGGTGGGGGGAGGAACACCGGGGAGCTGTTTTTT.

V usage is TRBV27 and J usage is TRBJ2-2, with D tentatively TRBD2 (5 bases). V lost 0 bases and J lost 6, with 8 bases in between. The CDR3 has 14 amino acids. Germline V gene data show CDR1 as MNHEY and CDR2 as SMNVEV (reference sequence). CDR3 amino acids: CASSLSSSPGELFF. The CDR3, as DNA: TGTGCCAGCAGTTTATCATCTAGCCCCGGGGAGCTGTTTTTT.

The chain links TRBV6-5 to TRBJ2-7; possible D gene TRBD2, 6 bases. V lost 2 bases and J 2 bases, leaving 13 bases between the germline ends. This CDR3 is 15 amino acids long. The germline V gene encodes CDR1 MNHEY and CDR2 SVGAGI. In DNA, the CDR3 is TGTGCCAGCAGTTACGGATGGAGGGCTCCCTACGAGCAGTACTTC. Its translation: CASSYGWRAPYEQYF.

The CDR3 sequence: CASSFSGENGYTF. The CDR3, as DNA: TGTGCCAGCAGCTTTTCAGGGGAAAATGGCTACACCTTC. The chain is built from TRBV7-8 and TRBJ1-2, with a weak D call TRBD1 (6 bases). The CDR3 totals 13 residues. Germline-derived CDR1 and CDR2 are SGHVS and FQNEAQ. The V end was cut by 3 bases, the J end by 6 bases, with 11 bases between.

The CDR3 loop is CASSLVPGLNYEQYF. As DNA, the CDR3 is TGTGCCAGCAGCTTAGTGCCGGGATTAAATTACGAGCAGTACTTC. This chain links TRBV7-2 with TRBJ2-7, with a possible D match to TRBD2 (5 bases). CDR3 length equals 15 residues. The V gene lost 1 base and the J gene lost 4 bases, with 14 bases spanning the gap. In germline, CDR1 is SGHTA, CDR2 FQGNSA.

The V and J genes are TRBV29-1 and TRBJ2-5, with D tentatively TRBD2 (5 bases). The V end was cut by 4 bases, the J end by 5 bases, with 8 bases between. The CDR3 is made up of 11 amino acids. CDR1 and CDR2 from the germline V gene are SQVTM and ANQGSEA. CDR3 DNA sequence: TGCAGCGTTGGGAGGTCCGAGACCCAGTACTTC. Its protein product is CSVGRSETQYF. The complete variable domain, with remaining parts taken from reference TRBV29-1 and TRBJ2-5, reads SAVISQKPSRDICQRGTSLTIQCQVDSQVTMMFWYRQQPGQSLTLIATANQGSEATYESGFVIDKFPISRPNLTFSTLTVSNMSPEDSSIYLCSVGRSETQYFGPGTRLLVL.

This chain links TRBV19 with TRBJ1-5; no clear D gene. Germline V CDR1 and CDR2: LNHDA, SQIVND (reference sequence). This CDR3 has 13 amino acids. Trimming removed 6 bases from V and 1 base from J, with 7 bases in between. In nucleotides, the CDR3 is TGTGCCAGTAGGGCCGGGAGCAATCAGCCCCAGCATTTT. It encodes CASRAGSNQPQHF.

The chain combines TRBV4-2 with TRBJ2-3, with 8 bases identical to TRBD2. In germline, CDR1 is LGHNA, CDR2 YNFKEQ. The J segment lost 8 bases and the V segment lost 4 bases, leaving 11 bases of the junction unmatched. The CDR3 has 15 residues. In nucleotides, the CDR3 is TGTGCCAGCAGCCTAGAGGGTAGCGGGGACGGTACGCAGTATTTT. This gives the protein CASSLEGSGDGTQYF.

The V gene is TRBV18, the J gene TRBJ2-7; 7 nucleotides line up with TRBD2. CDR3 length: 14 amino acids. Germline V gene sequence: CDR1 KGHSH, CDR2 LQKENI. J lost 2 bases, V lost 4 bases, and 5 bases had no gene match. The CDR3 DNA follows: TGTGCCAGCTCACAACCGGGACTAACCTACGAGCAGTACTTC. Its protein is CASSQPGLTYEQYF.

Here the CDR3 DNA reads TGTGCCAGCTCACCGACAGGGGTAGGGAACACCGGGGAGCTGTTTTTT. Protein product: CASSPTGVGNTGELFF. The chain couples TRBV18 to TRBJ2-2; 8 bases agree with TRBD1. The V and J ends lost 3 bases and 1 base, in that order; junction bases with no gene match: 4. There are 16 residues in the CDR3. The germline V gene has CDR1 KGHSH and CDR2 LQKENI.

The CDR3 protein is CASNTQGDNSPLHF. The CDR3 DNA is TGTGCCAGCAACACACAGGGGGATAATTCACCCCTCCACTTT. This rearrangement joins TRBV6-5 to TRBJ1-6; TRBD1 agrees at 8 bases. V lost 7 bases to trimming and J lost 5 bases; unmatched junction nucleotides: 4. The CDR3 is 14 amino acids. Per the germline V gene, CDR1 is MNHEY and CDR2 is SVGAGI.

Only a few counts were recorded for this clone. The V call is TRBV19, the J call TRBJ1-5; 7 bases map to TRBD1. Germline CDR1 reads LNHDA; CDR2 reads SQIVND (reference sequence). The CDR3 consists of 13 residues. Losses at the gene ends were 10 bases for V and 5 bases for J; bases not matched to a gene: 8. CDR3 sequence: CAIGRGYDQPQHF. CDR3 bases: TGTGCCATAGGCAGGGGGTATGATCAGCCCCAGCATTTT.

The chain couples TRBV2 to TRBJ1-5; no clear D. Looked up from germline, CDR1 is SNHLY and CDR2 is FYNNEI. The CDR3 is made up of 15 amino acids. V lost 3 bases to trimming and J lost 4 bases, with 13 bases between them. CDR3 amino acids: CASSDGREGNQPQHF. The CDR3 bases are TGTGCCAGCAGTGATGGGAGAGAGGGAAATCAGCCCCAGCATTTT.

The J gene is TRBJ2-1, the V gene TRBV5-8; D is possibly TRBD2 (6 bases). Trimming took off 5 bases at V and 4 bases at J, with 16 bases between the two ends. The CDR3 length is 15 residues. The germline V gene has CDR1 SGHTS and CDR2 YDEGEE. DNA for the CDR3: TGTGCCAGCAGTTGGCAAGGACTATCATACAATGAGCAGTTCTTC. Translation: CASSWQGLSYNEQFF.

This chain links TRBV7-6 with TRBJ2-7, with D tentatively TRBD1 (7 bases). Trimming left V 4 bases short and J 1 base short, with 11 bases between. The length of the CDR3 is 14 residues. CDR1 is SGHVS, CDR2 FNYEAQ, per germline. CDR3 sequence reads: CASSSAGQSYEQYF. CDR3 DNA: TGTGCCAGCAGCTCCGCGGGACAGTCCTACGAGCAGTACTTC. Combining the CDR3 with reference TRBV7-6 and TRBJ2-7 gives the whole variable domain GAGVSQSPRYKVTKRGQDVALRCDPISGHVSLYWYRQALGQGPEFLTYFNYEAQQDKSGLPNDRFSAERPEGSISTLTIQRTEQRDSAMYRCASSSAGQSYEQYFGPGTRLTVT.

This clone showed up just once. V and J are TRBV6-6 and TRBJ2-3, with 9 nucleotides matching TRBD1. The CDR3 contains 14 residues. Germline values: CDR1 MNHNY, CDR2 SVGAGI (reference sequence). The ends lost 8 bases at V and 2 bases at J; junction bases unmatched: 5. CDR3 in DNA: TGTGCCAGCGCTACAGGGGGCACCACAGATACGCAGTATTTT. Translating it yields CASATGGTTDTQYF.